The rows below give T cell receptor beta chains drawn from one sample of a study of cytomegalovirus exposure and HLA in healthy donors. Some clones are missing from TCRdb's copy, which holds only in-frame ones; the method was immunoSEQ multiplex PCR. The data contain 160,000 or so clones, 70% of them singletons. Sample: PBMCs. The source is a man aged 18 to 35 in good health and CMV-seropositive. Each CDR3 is given with its conserved first and last residue.

V	J	CDR3
TRBV29-1	TRBJ1-2	CSVVPHGTADRGGGYTF
TRBV7-9	TRBJ1-3	CASSPGSSGNTIYF
TRBV11-2	TRBJ1-6	CASSLLRFRDKTNSPLHF
TRBV4-1	TRBJ2-5	CASSQGLRVSETQYF
TRBV4-1	TRBJ2-3	CASSYYLSSGNGDTQYF
TRBV7-9	TRBJ1-1	CASSLSGQGGPQNTEAFF
TRBV27	TRBJ1-5	CASSSTNTGRRPQHF
TRBV6-1	TRBJ1-1	CASGPQTGLAEAFF
TRBV28	TRBJ2-1	CASSFSSPSGENNYDEQFF
TRBV5-4	TRBJ2-5	CASSLSGGETQYF
TRBV2	TRBJ1-5	CASSLRQGNQPQHF
TRBV25-1	TRBJ1-2	CASSDPGQGGAGGYTF
TRBV5-4	TRBJ2-2	CASRSVPTGDLTGELFF
TRBV4-1	TRBJ2-5	CASSLTPAQGSQETQYF
TRBV5-4	TRBJ2-1	CASSNLGRDRKKFF
TRBV5-6	TRBJ1-2	CASSLAAGGSGGYTF
TRBV2	TRBJ1-2	CASSESGTGVYGYTF
TRBV9	TRBJ2-1	CASSVVSGSYNEQFF
TRBV2	TRBJ1-1	CASSVGDTEAFF
TRBV11-3	TRBJ2-1	CASSLSEGAYNEQFF
TRBV5-1	TRBJ2-5	CASSSRQGPLSQETQYF
TRBV7-2	TRBJ1-3	CASSPVGRDSGNTIYF
TRBV28	TRBJ1-2	CASSLERTGGYGYTF
TRBV6-5	TRBJ1-5	CASSFQGPNQPQHF
TRBV30	TRBJ2-3	CAWSRGGGTDTQYF
TRBV5-4	TRBJ2-2	CASSKGQGKDGAGELFF
TRBV5-1	TRBJ1-5	CASSLGGEQPQHF
TRBV5-6	TRBJ2-5	CASSLVGQGVQETQYF
TRBV7-2	TRBJ1-5	CASSLRGNGQPQHF
TRBV2	TRBJ1-5	CASIKDSGDQPQHF
TRBV6-1	TRBJ1-1	CASTHTMNTEAFF
TRBV13	TRBJ2-3	CASSLAGDFTDTQYF
TRBV5-4	TRBJ1-5	CASSLEGANQPQHF
TRBV14	TRBJ2-3	CASSQFVGGPRDTQYF
TRBV10-1	TRBJ2-5	CASSDPDRGQETQYF
TRBV2	TRBJ2-3	CASSDGTGASTDTQYF
TRBV7-9	TRBJ1-1	CASSFRGRPEAFF
TRBV4-1	TRBJ1-4	CASSTITGWDEKLFF
TRBV28	TRBJ1-2	CASRYPGQGTHGYTF
TRBV5-4	TRBJ1-1	CASSLATENTEAFF
TRBV6-5	TRBJ2-2	CASSSLGGPDTGELFF
TRBV28	TRBJ2-1	CASSPGGAGAYNEQFF
TRBV25-1	TRBJ2-5	CASSERRAQETQYF
TRBV25-1	TRBJ2-1	CASSPTGGNEQFF
TRBV4-1	TRBJ1-5	CASSQAWRGPDQPQHF
TRBV6-1	TRBJ1-2	CASRDGQGYGYTF
TRBV6-5	TRBJ1-1	CASSYYGPNTEAFF
TRBV6-4	TRBJ1-6	CASSDGTGNSPLHF
TRBV5-6	TRBJ1-5	CASSSQGNQPQHF